The 13 T cell receptor beta chains below were found in one sample sequenced in a study of CD8+ T cells in alopecia areata. Following RNA extraction, reverse transcription yielded cDNA that acted as the sequencing template. Using immunoSEQ multiplex PCR, the repertoire was profiled, and TCRdb retains in-frame clones only, with some absent. The sample holds approximately 130,000 clones, 47% seen once. The sample comprised NKG2D-low CD8+ T cells sorted from blood. All receptors derive from a human donor with alopecia areata.

This clone was detected a few times. The chain uses TRBV29-1 and TRBJ2-7; weak D call: TRBD2 (6 bases). The CDR3 totals 15 residues. Trimming cost V 2 bases and J 0 bases, with 14 bases left between them. Germline-derived CDR1 and CDR2 are SQVTM and ANQGSEA. The CDR3 DNA reads as TGCAGCGTTGAATGGGCGGGGAGAAGCTCCTACGAGCAGTACTTC. Residues: CSVEWAGRSSYEQYF.

The V call is TRBV29-1, the J call TRBJ2-3; possible D gene TRBD1, 6 bases. The CDR3 consists of 14 residues. Germline V gene sequence: CDR1 SQVTM, CDR2 ANQGSEA. The V end lost 2 bases, the J end lost 6 bases, and 15 bases lay between the germline ends. This CDR3 is CSVEFGLGADTQYF. CDR3 nucleotide sequence: TGCAGCGTTGAATTCGGCTTGGGGGCCGATACGCAGTATTTT.

The V gene is TRBV27, the J gene TRBJ2-2; 7 nucleotides agree with TRBD1. Germline trimming cut 8 bases from V and 2 bases from J; bases unmatched to any gene: 5. The CDR3 sequence is 14 residues long. Per the germline V gene, CDR1 is MNHEY and CDR2 is SMNVEV (reference sequence). CDR3 region: CASWDRTNTGELFF. The CDR3 coding sequence is TGTGCCAGCTGGGACAGAACAAACACCGGGGAGCTGTTTTTT.

This rearrangement joins TRBV27 to TRBJ1-5, with 7 bases identical to TRBD1. The CDR3 is made up of 12 amino acids. Germline V CDR1 and CDR2: MNHEY, SMNVEV (reference sequence). Losses at the gene ends were 3 bases for V and 11 bases for J; bases not matched to a gene: 4. The CDR3 sequence is CASSFQGGSQHF. As DNA, the CDR3 is TGTGCCAGCAGTTTTCAGGGGGGATCCCAGCATTTT.

The chain couples TRBV29-1 to TRBJ2-3; tentative D call: TRBD1 (6 bases). Trimming pared 3 bases from V and 6 bases from J, leaving 16 bases between. CDR1 and CDR2 (germline): SQVTM, ANQGSEA. This CDR3 has 14 amino acids. The CDR3 loop is CSVDGLQGGDTQYF. CDR3 nucleotides: TGCAGCGTTGACGGATTACAGGGTGGGGATACGCAGTATTTT.

This chain connects TRBV9 to TRBJ2-5, with D maybe TRBD2 (6 bases). Germline V gene lookup returns CDR1 SGDLS and CDR2 YYNGEE. The V end lost 3 bases, the J end lost 0 bases, and 12 bases lay between the germline ends. This CDR3 is 15 amino acids long. This CDR3 is CASSGAGTDQETQYF. The CDR3 DNA reads as TGTGCCAGCAGCGGGGCCGGGACTGACCAAGAGACCCAGTACTTC.

The chain employs TRBV5-6 and TRBJ2-1, with D possibly being TRBD2 (5 bases). The V gene's germline CDR1 is SGHDT and CDR2 YYEEEE. The ends were cut back, 0 bases at V and 12 bases at J, with 19 bases in the middle. The CDR3 length is 15 residues. CDR3 residues: CASSLGSPGKIGQFF. Here the CDR3 DNA reads TGTGCCAGCAGCTTGGGATCCCCCGGGAAGATCGGGCAGTTCTTC.

V and J are TRBV6-1 and TRBJ1-1, with unresolved D. The germline V gene encodes CDR1 MNHNS and CDR2 SASEGT. Trimming removed 6 bases at V and 1 base at J, with 3 bases between. The CDR3 runs 11 residues. Written as DNA, the CDR3 is TGTGCCAGCAGCAAGAACACTGAAGCTTTCTTT. The encoded protein is CASSKNTEAFF.

V gene TRBV29-1 combines with J gene TRBJ2-7; 12 nucleotides line up with TRBD1. Per germline, CDR1 SQVTM and CDR2 ANQGSEA. The CDR3 is made up of 15 amino acids. The V gene end was trimmed by 3 bases and the J gene end by 5 bases; junction bases not matched to a gene: 8. Written as DNA, the CDR3 is TGCAGCGTTGAGCCCCCCGGGACAGGGGGCAACGAGCAGTACTTC. It encodes CSVEPPGTGGNEQYF.

This clone has just a few counts. J is TRBJ2-1 and V is TRBV29-1; D possibly matches TRBD1 or TRBD2 (5 bases each). There are 13 residues in the CDR3. The germline V and J ends were trimmed by 0 bases and 9 bases, with 12 bases remaining between them. Germline CDR1 reads SQVTM; CDR2 reads ANQGSEA. The CDR3 reads CSVEERGGGEQFF. For the CDR3, the DNA is TGCAGCGTTGAAGAGAGGGGTGGGGGTGAGCAGTTCTTC.

The CDR3 DNA reads as TGTGCCAGCGGACAGGGTGTTGACACCGGGGAGCTGTTTTTT. Encoded protein: CASGQGVDTGELFF. The chain links TRBV6-5 to TRBJ2-2; 8 bases map to TRBD1. The CDR3 has 14 amino acids. Germline V CDR1 and CDR2: MNHEY, SVGAGI. V lost 8 bases, J lost 3 bases, and 5 bases stayed unmatched.

This chain links TRBV11-2 with TRBJ2-5; D remains unclear. This CDR3 contains 13 residues. V lost 4 bases and J 3 bases, leaving 9 bases between the germline ends. Germline CDR1 SGHAT, CDR2 FQNNGV. The CDR3 here is CASSSLEEETQYF. The CDR3, as DNA: TGTGCCAGCAGCTCCCTCGAGGAAGAGACCCAGTACTTC.

This chain uses TRBV29-1 with TRBJ2-1; 11 bases align to TRBD1. In germline, CDR1 is SQVTM, CDR2 ANQGSEA. The CDR3 spans 15 residues. V was clipped by 8 bases and J by 7 bases; unmatched bases: 13. In DNA form, the CDR3 reads TGCAGCACGAACTATTATGGGACAGGGGGGAATGAGCAGTTCTTC. Its translation is CSTNYYGTGGNEQFF.